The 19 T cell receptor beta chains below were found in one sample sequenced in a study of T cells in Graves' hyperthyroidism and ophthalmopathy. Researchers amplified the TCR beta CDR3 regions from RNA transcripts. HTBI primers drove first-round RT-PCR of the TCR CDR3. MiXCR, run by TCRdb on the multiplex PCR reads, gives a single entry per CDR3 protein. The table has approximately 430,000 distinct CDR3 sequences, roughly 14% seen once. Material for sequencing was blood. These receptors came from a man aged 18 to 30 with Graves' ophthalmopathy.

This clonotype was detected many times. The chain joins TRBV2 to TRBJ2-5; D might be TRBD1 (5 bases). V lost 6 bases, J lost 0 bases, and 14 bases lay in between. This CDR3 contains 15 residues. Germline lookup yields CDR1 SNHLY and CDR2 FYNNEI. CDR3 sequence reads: CASRVQATYQETQYF. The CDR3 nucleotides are TGTGCCAGCAGGGTACAGGCCACCTACCAAGAGACCCAGTACTTC. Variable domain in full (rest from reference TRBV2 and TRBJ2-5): EPEVTQTPSHQVTQMGQEVILRCVPISNHLYFYWYRQILGQKVEFLVSFYNNEISEKSEIFDDQFSVERPDGSNFTLKIRSTKLEDSAMYFCASRVQATYQETQYFGPGTRLLVL.

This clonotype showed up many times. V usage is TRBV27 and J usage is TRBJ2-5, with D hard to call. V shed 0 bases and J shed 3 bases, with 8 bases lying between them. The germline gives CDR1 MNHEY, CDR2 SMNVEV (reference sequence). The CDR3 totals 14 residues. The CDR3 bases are TGTGCCAGCAGTTTATCAGGGCCGGAAGAGACCCAGTACTTC. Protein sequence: CASSLSGPEETQYF.

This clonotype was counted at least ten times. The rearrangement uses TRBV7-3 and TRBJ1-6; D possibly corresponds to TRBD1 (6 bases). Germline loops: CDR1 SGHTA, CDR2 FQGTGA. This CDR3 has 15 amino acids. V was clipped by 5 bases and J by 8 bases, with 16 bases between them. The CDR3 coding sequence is TGTGCCAGCAGCCATGACAGGATAACTTATTCACCCCTCCACTTT. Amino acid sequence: CASSHDRITYSPLHF.

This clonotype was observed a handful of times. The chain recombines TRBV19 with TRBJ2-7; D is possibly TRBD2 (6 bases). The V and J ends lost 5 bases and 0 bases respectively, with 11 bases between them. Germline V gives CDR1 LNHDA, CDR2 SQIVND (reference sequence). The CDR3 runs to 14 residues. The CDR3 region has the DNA TGTGCCAGTAGTTCCAGGACTAACTCCTACGAGCAGTACTTC. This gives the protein CASSSRTNSYEQYF.

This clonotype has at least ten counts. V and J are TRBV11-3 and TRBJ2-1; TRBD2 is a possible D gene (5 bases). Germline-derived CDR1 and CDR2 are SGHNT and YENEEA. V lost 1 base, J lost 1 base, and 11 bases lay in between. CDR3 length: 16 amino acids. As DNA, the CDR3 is TGTGCCAGCAGCTTAGTATCCGGGGTGTCCTACAATGAGCAGTTCTTC. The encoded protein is CASSLVSGVSYNEQFF.

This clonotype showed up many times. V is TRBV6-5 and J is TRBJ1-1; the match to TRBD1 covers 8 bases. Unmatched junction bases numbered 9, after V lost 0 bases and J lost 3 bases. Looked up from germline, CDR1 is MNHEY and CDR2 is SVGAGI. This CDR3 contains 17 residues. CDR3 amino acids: CASSYSRDQGADTEAFF. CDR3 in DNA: TGTGCCAGCAGTTACTCGAGGGATCAGGGGGCTGACACTGAAGCTTTCTTT.

This chain's CDR3 is CAWSLGAGGTEAFF. The CDR3 nucleotides read TGTGCCTGGAGCCTGGGGGCGGGTGGCACTGAAGCTTTCTTT. The chain has TRBV11-2 and TRBJ1-1; D possibly corresponds to TRBD1 (6 bases). V lost 11 bases and J 4 bases, leaving 20 bases between the germline ends. The CDR3 has 14 residues. Per germline, CDR1 SGHAT and CDR2 FQNNGV.

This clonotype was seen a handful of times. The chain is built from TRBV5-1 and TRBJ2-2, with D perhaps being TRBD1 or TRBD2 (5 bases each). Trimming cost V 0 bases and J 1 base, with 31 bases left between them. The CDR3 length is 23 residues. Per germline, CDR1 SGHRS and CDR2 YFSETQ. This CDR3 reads CASSLEGGTGHRVGMGNTGELFF. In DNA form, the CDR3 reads TGCGCCAGCAGCTTGGAAGGAGGTACAGGCCACCGGGTTGGAATGGGGAACACCGGGGAGCTGTTTTTT. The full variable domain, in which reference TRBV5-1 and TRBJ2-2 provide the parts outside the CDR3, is KAGVTQTPRYLIKTRGQQVTLSCSPISGHRSVSWYQQTPGQGLQFLFEYFSETQRNKGNFPGRFSGRQFSNSRSEMNVSTLELGDSALYLCASSLEGGTGHRVGMGNTGELFFGEGSRLTVL.

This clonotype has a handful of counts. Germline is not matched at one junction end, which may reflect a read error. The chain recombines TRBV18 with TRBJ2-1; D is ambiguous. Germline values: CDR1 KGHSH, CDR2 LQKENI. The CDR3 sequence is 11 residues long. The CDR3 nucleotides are TGTGTCAGCTCACCATCCAATGAGCAGTTCTTC. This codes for CVSSPSNEQFF.

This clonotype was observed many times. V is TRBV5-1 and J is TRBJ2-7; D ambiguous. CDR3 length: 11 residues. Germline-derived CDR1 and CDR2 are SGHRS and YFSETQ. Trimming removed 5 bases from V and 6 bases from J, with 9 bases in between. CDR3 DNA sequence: TGCGCCAGCAGGTCGTCTTCCGAGCAGTACTTC. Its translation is CASRSSSEQYF.

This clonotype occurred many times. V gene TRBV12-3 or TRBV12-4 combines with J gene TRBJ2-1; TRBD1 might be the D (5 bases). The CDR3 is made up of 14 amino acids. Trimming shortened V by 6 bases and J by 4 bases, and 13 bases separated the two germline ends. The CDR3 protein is CASSLTGSYNEQFF. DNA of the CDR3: TGTGCCAGCAGCTTAACAGGTTCTTACAATGAGCAGTTCTTC.

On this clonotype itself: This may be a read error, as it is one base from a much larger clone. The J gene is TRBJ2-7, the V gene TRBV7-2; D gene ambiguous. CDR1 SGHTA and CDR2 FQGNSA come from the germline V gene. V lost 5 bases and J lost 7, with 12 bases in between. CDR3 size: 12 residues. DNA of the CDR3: TGTGCCAGCAGCCCTACCGTCAATGAGCAGTACTTC. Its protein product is CASSPTVNEQYF.

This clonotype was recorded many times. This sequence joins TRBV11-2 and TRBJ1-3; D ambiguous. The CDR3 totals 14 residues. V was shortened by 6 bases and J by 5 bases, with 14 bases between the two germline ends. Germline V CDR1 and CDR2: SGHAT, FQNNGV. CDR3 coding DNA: TGTGCCAGCAGTTTATGGGGAGGCAGAAACACCATATATTTT. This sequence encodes CASSLWGGRNTIYF.

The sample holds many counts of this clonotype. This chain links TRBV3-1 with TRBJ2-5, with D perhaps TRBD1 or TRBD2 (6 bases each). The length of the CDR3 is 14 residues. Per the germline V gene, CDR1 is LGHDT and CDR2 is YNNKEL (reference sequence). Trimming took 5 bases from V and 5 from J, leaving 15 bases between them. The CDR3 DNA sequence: TGTGCCAGCAGCTCCCAAAGAGGGGGGGAGACCCAGTACTTC. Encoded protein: CASSSQRGGETQYF.

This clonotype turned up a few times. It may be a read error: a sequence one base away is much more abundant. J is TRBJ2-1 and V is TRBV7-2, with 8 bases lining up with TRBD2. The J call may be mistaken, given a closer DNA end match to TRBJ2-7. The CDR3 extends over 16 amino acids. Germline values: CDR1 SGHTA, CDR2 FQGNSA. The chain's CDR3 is CASSLAGGGFYNEQYF. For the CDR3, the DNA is TGTGCCAGCAGCTTAGCCGGGGGGGGTTTCTACAATGAGCAGTACTTC.

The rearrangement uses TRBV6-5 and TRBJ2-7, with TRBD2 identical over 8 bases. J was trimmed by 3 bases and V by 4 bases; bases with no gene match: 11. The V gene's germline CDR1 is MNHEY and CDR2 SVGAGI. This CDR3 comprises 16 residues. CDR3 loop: CASSFSPGREIYEQYF. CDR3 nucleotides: TGTGCCAGCAGTTTTTCCCCCGGGAGGGAGATCTACGAGCAGTACTTC.

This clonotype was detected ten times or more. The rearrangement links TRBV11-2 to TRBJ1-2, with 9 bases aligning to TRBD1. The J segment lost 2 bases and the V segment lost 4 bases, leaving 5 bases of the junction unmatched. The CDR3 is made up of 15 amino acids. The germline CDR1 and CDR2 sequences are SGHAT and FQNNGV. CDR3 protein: CASSWRQGVNYGYTF. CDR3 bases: TGTGCCAGCAGCTGGCGACAGGGGGTAAACTATGGCTACACCTTC. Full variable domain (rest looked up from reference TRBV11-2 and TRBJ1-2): EAGVAQSPRYKIIEKRQSVAFWCNPISGHATLYWYQQILGQGPKLLIQFQNNGVVDDSQLPKDRFSAERLKGVDSTLKIQPAKLEDSAVYLCASSWRQGVNYGYTFGSGTRLTVV.

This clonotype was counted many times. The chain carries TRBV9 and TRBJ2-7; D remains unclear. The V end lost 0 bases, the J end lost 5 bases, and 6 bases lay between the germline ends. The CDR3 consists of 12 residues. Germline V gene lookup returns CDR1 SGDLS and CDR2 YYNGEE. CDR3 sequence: CASSVGENEQYF. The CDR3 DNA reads TGTGCCAGCAGCGTAGGAGAGAACGAGCAGTACTTC. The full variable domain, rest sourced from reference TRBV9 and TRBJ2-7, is DSGVTQTPKHLITATGQRVTLRCSPRSGDLSVYWYQQSLDQGLQFLIQYYNGEERAKGNILERFSAQQFPDLHSELNLSSLELGDSALYFCASSVGENEQYFGPGTRLTVT.

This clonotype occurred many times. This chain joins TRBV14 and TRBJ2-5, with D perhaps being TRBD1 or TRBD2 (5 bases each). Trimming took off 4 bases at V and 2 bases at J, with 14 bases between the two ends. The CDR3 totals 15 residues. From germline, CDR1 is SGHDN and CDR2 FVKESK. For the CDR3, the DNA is TGTGCCAGCAGCCGCCGGGGCGACCAGCAAGAGACCCAGTACTTC. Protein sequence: CASSRRGDQQETQYF.